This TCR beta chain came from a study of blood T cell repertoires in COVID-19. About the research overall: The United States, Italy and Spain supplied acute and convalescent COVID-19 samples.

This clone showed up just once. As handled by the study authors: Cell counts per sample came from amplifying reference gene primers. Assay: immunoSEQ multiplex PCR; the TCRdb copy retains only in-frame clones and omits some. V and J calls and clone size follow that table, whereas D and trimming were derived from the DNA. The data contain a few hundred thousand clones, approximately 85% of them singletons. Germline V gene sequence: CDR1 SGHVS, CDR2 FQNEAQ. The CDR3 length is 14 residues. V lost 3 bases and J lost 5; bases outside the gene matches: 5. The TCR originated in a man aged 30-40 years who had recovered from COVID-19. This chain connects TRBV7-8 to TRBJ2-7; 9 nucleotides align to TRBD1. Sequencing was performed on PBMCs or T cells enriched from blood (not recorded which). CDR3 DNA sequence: TGTGCCAGCAGCTTCCGGGACAGGGCAGACGAGCAGTACTTC. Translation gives CASSFRDRADEQYF.